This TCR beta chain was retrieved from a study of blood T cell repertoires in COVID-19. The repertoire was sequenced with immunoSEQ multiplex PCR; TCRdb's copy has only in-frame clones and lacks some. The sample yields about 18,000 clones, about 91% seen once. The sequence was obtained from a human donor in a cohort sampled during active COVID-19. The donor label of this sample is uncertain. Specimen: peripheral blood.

For the CDR3, the DNA is TGTGCCTGGAACACAGGGGCTGGAAACACCATATATTTT. Its protein is CAWNTGAGNTIYF. J is TRBJ1-3 and V is TRBV30; 7 bases are a match to TRBD1. Unmatched junction bases numbered 2, after V lost 4 bases and J lost 2 bases. The CDR3 is made up of 13 amino acids. CDR1 is GTSNPN, CDR2 SVGIG, per germline (reference sequence).